The 15 T cell receptor beta chains reported below all come from one sample, sequenced in a study of shared clonotypes between healthy human individuals. The table came from immunoSEQ multiplex PCR; TCRdb's copy has only in-frame clones and leaves some out. The profile shows under 2.5 million clones, roughly 90% of them singletons. Sequencing was performed on naive CD4+ T cells from PBMCs. Subset noted: CD45RA+ positively selected. The receptors were sampled from a man between 18 and 35 years old in good health. Some clones in this sample may be carry-over from other donors' samples.

J is TRBJ1-5 and V is TRBV4-2, with TRBD1 identical over 9 bases. Trimming removed 3 bases from V and 7 bases from J; junction bases left unmatched: 4. Germline V gene sequence: CDR1 LGHNA, CDR2 YNFKEQ. The CDR3 has 14 residues. The CDR3 nucleotides are TGTGCCAGCAGCCACCCGACAGGGGGACAGCCCCAGCATTTT. This gives the protein CASSHPTGGQPQHF.

The chain couples TRBV7-8 to TRBJ1-3, with 7 bases identical to TRBD1. The V and J ends lost 5 bases and 8 bases, in that order; junction bases with no gene match: 6. The CDR3 has 13 amino acids. Germline CDR1 is SGHVS and CDR2 is FQNEAQ. The CDR3 DNA reads TGTGCCAGCAGCCCCAGGACAGGCTACACCATATATTTT. Its protein product is CASSPRTGYTIYF.

With respect to this clone: The same CDR3 also results from other DNA sequences found in this sample. CDR3 bases: TGTGCCAGCTCAACGGGACAGGCGAACACCGGGGAGCTGTTTTTT. Encoded protein: CASSTGQANTGELFF. The genes are TRBV18 and TRBJ2-2; 8 bases agree with TRBD1. This CDR3 has 15 residues. The V segment lost 5 bases and the J segment 0 bases; nucleotides outside the gene matches: 2. The germline V gene has CDR1 KGHSH and CDR2 LQKENI. The entire variable domain, with the rest obtained from reference TRBV18 and TRBJ2-2, is as follows: NAGVMQNPRHLVRRRGQEARLRCSPMKGHSHVYWYRQLPEEGLKFMVYLQKENIIDESGMPKERFSAEFPKEGPSILRIQQVVRGDSAAYFCASSTGQANTGELFFGEGSRLTVL.

The chain combines TRBV4-3 with TRBJ1-2; 8 nucleotides align to TRBD1. The CDR3 contains 16 residues. Germline CDR1 reads LGHNA; CDR2 reads YSLEER. Losses at the gene ends were 0 bases for V and 5 bases for J; bases not matched to a gene: 8. The CDR3 protein is CASSQDPGRGRYGYTF. Written as DNA, the CDR3 is TGCGCCAGCAGCCAAGATCCGGGCAGGGGGCGTTATGGCTACACCTTC.

This clone was observed a single time. Other DNA sequences in this sample translate to the same CDR3. The gene calls are TRBV5-4 and TRBJ2-7, with D perhaps matching TRBD1 or TRBD2 (5 bases each). The CDR3 length is 13 residues. V shed 4 bases and J shed 2 bases, with 10 bases lying between them. Germline V gives CDR1 SGHNT, CDR2 YYREEE (reference sequence). The CDR3 loop is CASSRTGPYEQYF. The CDR3 DNA reads TGTGCCAGCAGCCGTACGGGACCCTACGAGCAGTACTTC.

This chain joins TRBV18 and TRBJ1-2, with D perhaps matching TRBD1 (5 bases). The V and J ends lost 3 bases and 7 bases respectively, with 18 bases between them. The CDR3 totals 15 residues. Germline CDR1 is KGHSH and CDR2 is LQKENI. The CDR3 reads CASSPLMGEDPGYTF. DNA of the CDR3: TGTGCCAGCTCACCCCTGATGGGGGAGGACCCTGGCTACACCTTC. Full variable domain (outside the CDR3, taken from reference TRBV18 and TRBJ1-2): NAGVMQNPRHLVRRRGQEARLRCSPMKGHSHVYWYRQLPEEGLKFMVYLQKENIIDESGMPKERFSAEFPKEGPSILRIQQVVRGDSAAYFCASSPLMGEDPGYTFGSGTRLTVV.

The chain carries TRBV19 and TRBJ1-2; D may be TRBD1 (6 bases). This CDR3 is built from 15 residues. Germline-derived CDR1 and CDR2 are LNHDA and SQIVND (reference sequence). The V gene lost 3 bases and the J gene lost 3 bases, with 14 bases spanning the gap. The CDR3 loop is CASSMSQGPYYGYTF. CDR3 DNA sequence: TGTGCCAGTAGTATGTCCCAGGGGCCATACTATGGCTACACCTTC. The full variable domain, its missing parts supplied by reference TRBV19 and TRBJ1-2, is DGGITQSPKYLFRKEGQNVTLSCEQNLNHDAMYWYRQDPGQGLRLIYYSQIVNDFQKGDIAEGYSVSREKKESFPLTVTSAQKNPTAFYLCASSMSQGPYYGYTFGSGTRLTVV.

The chain uses TRBV5-4 and TRBJ2-5; 8 positions agree with TRBD1. Germline V gene lookup returns CDR1 SGHNT and CDR2 YYREEE (reference sequence). Unmatched junction bases numbered 15, after V lost 7 bases and J lost 4 bases. The CDR3 covers 16 residues. CDR3 coding DNA: TGTGCCAGCTCTCAGGGGGCCGGCCTTGCGGGAGAGACCCAGTACTTC. This encodes CASSQGAGLAGETQYF.

The CDR3 DNA sequence: TGTGCCTCCATCATGCCCGGGGGTACCTACGAGCAGTACTTC. Protein: CASIMPGGTYEQYF. V and J are TRBV30 and TRBJ2-5; D is perhaps TRBD2 (6 bases). The DNA end lines up better with TRBJ2-7; the J call may be wrong. The germline gives CDR1 GTSNPN, CDR2 SVGIG (reference sequence). The CDR3 has 14 residues.

The chain joins TRBV29-1 to TRBJ1-1; D perhaps matches TRBD1 (5 bases). Germline CDR1 reads SQVTM; CDR2 reads ANQGSEA. This CDR3 contains 13 residues. Between the trimmed V and J ends, which lost 3 bases and 0 bases, there was a span of 8 bases. CDR3 region: CSVDGQLNTEAFF. The CDR3, as DNA: TGCAGCGTTGATGGACAACTGAACACTGAAGCTTTCTTT.

Remarks on this clone: The sample contains more than one DNA sequence encoding this CDR3. This sequence joins TRBV6-6 and TRBJ1-2, with D possibly matching TRBD1 (5 bases). The CDR3 consists of 14 residues. Germline V lookup: CDR1 MNHNY, CDR2 SVGAGI (reference sequence). Trimming removed 0 bases at V and 1 base at J, with 6 bases between. The CDR3 nucleotides are TGTGCCAGCAGTTACTCTGGGGGTAACTATGGCTACACCTTC. Its translation is CASSYSGGNYGYTF.

Of note for this clone: The same CDR3 arises from other DNA sequences in this sample as well. This sequence joins TRBV18 and TRBJ1-1, with D hard to call. This CDR3 contains 14 residues. CDR1 and CDR2 from the germline V gene are KGHSH and LQKENI. V dropped 1 base and J dropped 1 base, with 7 bases sitting between them. Here the CDR3 DNA reads TGTGCCAGCTCACCACGGCTGACGAACACTGAAGCTTTCTTT. This sequence encodes CASSPRLTNTEAFF.

This chain connects TRBV28 to TRBJ2-1; tentatively, D is TRBD2 (6 bases). V lost 11 bases and J 3 bases, leaving 11 bases between the germline ends. Germline CDR1 MDHEN, CDR2 SYDVKM. CDR3 size: 12 residues. CDR3 residues: CAGGTIYNEQFF. The DNA for the CDR3 is TGTGCCGGCGGGACGATCTACAATGAGCAGTTCTTC. Using reference TRBV28 and TRBJ2-1 for the parts outside the CDR3, the full variable domain is DVKVTQSSRYLVKRTGEKVFLECVQDMDHENMFWYRQDPGLGLRLIYFSYDVKMKEKGDIPEGYSVSREKKERFSLILESASTNQTSMYLCAGGTIYNEQFFGPGTRLTVL.

CDR3 DNA: TGCGCCAGCAGCCCTAGAGACAGGGCGGCTGAAGCTTTCTTT. Translating it yields CASSPRDRAAEAFF. The chain is built from TRBV5-1 and TRBJ1-1; 7 bases map to TRBD1. Germline trimming cut 4 bases from V and 6 bases from J; bases unmatched to any gene: 9. CDR1 is SGHRS and CDR2 is YFSETQ in the germline V gene. The CDR3 consists of 14 residues.

The rearrangement joins TRBV2 to TRBJ2-7, with 9 bases aligning to TRBD2. The CDR3 is 15 residues long. Germline V gene data show CDR1 as SNHLY and CDR2 as FYNNEI. After removal of 9 bases from V and 2 bases from J, the junction contained 11 bases not matched to a gene. CDR3 DNA: TGTGCCAGTAGCCCCCGGACTAGCGCAGCCTACGAGCAGTACTTC. It translates to CASSPRTSAAYEQYF.